These 19 T cell receptor beta chains came from one sample sequenced in a study of T-cell memory formation after mild COVID-19. TCRdb passed the 5' RACE reads through MiXCR, listing each CDR3 protein once. Seen here are more than 250,000 distinct CDR3 sequences, about 16% observed once, and the top ten hold approximately 25%. What was sequenced was PBMCs or a T cell subset sorted from them (not recorded which). The receptors here all came from a man between 18 and 29 years old who had mild COVID-19 (a few samples of this study predate the infection). Cell type and time point are not known.

The chain employs TRBV4-3 and TRBJ2-7; D is undetermined. V was pared by 0 bases and J by 0 bases, with 9 bases between. The CDR3 extends over 15 amino acids. Looked up from germline, CDR1 is LGHNA and CDR2 is YSLEER. CDR3 bases: TGCGCCAGCAGCCAAGATGGCGGTACCTCCTACGAGCAGTACTTC. Translated: CASSQDGGTSYEQYF.

The chain uses TRBV3-1 and TRBJ2-3, with D maybe TRBD2 (6 bases). The CDR3 runs 13 residues. Per germline, CDR1 LGHDT and CDR2 YNNKEL (reference sequence). Trimming took off 4 bases at V and 4 bases at J, with 9 bases between the two ends. The CDR3 DNA reads TGTGCCAGCAGCCTGACTAGTCCAGATACGCAGTATTTT. Its translation is CASSLTSPDTQYF.

The V gene is TRBV5-1, the J gene TRBJ2-5; possibly TRBD1 or TRBD2 for D (5 bases each). Germline V gene lookup returns CDR1 SGHRS and CDR2 YFSETQ. This CDR3 comprises 15 residues. V lost 4 bases to trimming and J lost 1 base, with 14 bases between them. The CDR3 sequence: CASSAPRGVQETQYF. The CDR3 DNA reads as TGCGCCAGCAGCGCCCCGAGAGGGGTCCAAGAGACCCAGTACTTC.

This clonotype was observed a handful of times. This chain uses TRBV18 with TRBJ2-7; TRBD2 matches at 7 bases. The germline V gene encodes CDR1 KGHSH and CDR2 LQKENI. With 5 bases clipped from V and 5 bases from J, the junction kept 18 bases outside the gene matches. There are 17 residues in the CDR3. CDR3: CASSYGYYRTSENEQYF. The CDR3 coding sequence is TGTGCCAGCTCATATGGGTATTATAGGACTAGTGAGAACGAGCAGTACTTC.

The chain joins TRBV10-3 to TRBJ2-3, with a possible D match to TRBD2 (6 bases). Trimming left V 0 bases short and J 3 bases short, with 13 bases between. Germline CDR1 is ENHRY and CDR2 is SYGVKD. The CDR3 has 16 amino acids. This CDR3 reads CAISESSGGTTDTQYF. As DNA, the CDR3 is TGTGCCATCAGTGAGTCTAGCGGCGGCACGACAGATACGCAGTATTTT.

V and J are TRBV7-9 and TRBJ2-2; D remains unclear. Germline V lookup: CDR1 SEHNR, CDR2 FQNEAQ (reference sequence). This CDR3 has 12 residues. V dropped 4 bases and J dropped 9 bases, with 9 bases sitting between them. CDR3 coding DNA: TGTGCCAGCAGCTCCGGCGTCAGGGAGCTGTTTTTT. This translates into CASSSGVRELFF.

This chain links TRBV27 with TRBJ1-3, with D perhaps TRBD1 (5 bases). This CDR3 spans 17 amino acids. From germline, CDR1 is MNHEY and CDR2 SMNVEV (reference sequence). The V end lost 6 bases, the J end lost 4 bases, and 22 bases lay between the germline ends. In DNA form, the CDR3 reads TGTGCCAGCAGCTTAGTCGGCCCAGGGTTTGGGGGAAACACCATATATTTT. This encodes CASSLVGPGFGGNTIYF.

The V and J genes are TRBV6-4 and TRBJ1-1; D ambiguous. The V gene lost 0 bases and the J gene lost 6 bases, with 14 bases spanning the gap. Germline loops: CDR1 MRHNA, CDR2 SNTAGT. This CDR3 contains 15 residues. CDR3 nucleotides: TGTGCCAGCAGTGACTCGAGTCCCCAGGTCCCTGAAGCTTTCTTT. Its translation: CASSDSSPQVPEAFF.

This clonotype has more than one count but fewer than ten. The rearrangement links TRBV6-2 or TRBV6-3 to TRBJ1-1, with TRBD1 as a possible D gene (5 bases). The CDR3 covers 14 residues. From germline, CDR1 is MNHEY and CDR2 SVGEGT. V lost 2 bases and J 5 bases, leaving 12 bases between the germline ends. For the CDR3, the DNA is TGTGCCAGCAGTTACGGACACCGTACAACTGAAGCTTTCTTT. Its translation: CASSYGHRTTEAFF.

V is TRBV25-1 and J is TRBJ1-1, with a tentative D call TRBD1 (5 bases). This CDR3 contains 16 residues. Germline CDR1 is MGHDK and CDR2 is SYGVNS. Deletions cut 1 base from V and 5 bases from J, with 17 bases between. The CDR3 spells CASSESGAGIWTEAFF. The CDR3 DNA follows: TGTGCCAGCAGTGAATCCGGGGCTGGGATTTGGACTGAAGCTTTCTTT.

The rearrangement links TRBV6-1 to TRBJ1-2; D might be TRBD1 (5 bases). This CDR3 has 15 amino acids. Between the trimmed V and J ends, which lost 7 bases and 0 bases, there was a span of 15 bases. Germline loops: CDR1 MNHNS, CDR2 SASEGT. The CDR3 protein is CASMDPGLTNYGYTF. The CDR3 DNA is TGTGCCAGCATGGACCCGGGACTCACTAACTATGGCTACACCTTC.

The V and J genes are TRBV5-1 and TRBJ2-6; D may be TRBD2 (5 bases). Trimming pared 0 bases from V and 5 bases from J, leaving 18 bases between. The CDR3 length is 18 residues. Germline CDR1 reads SGHRS; CDR2 reads YFSETQ. CDR3 protein: CASSLEVGEVLWANVLTF. The CDR3 DNA is TGCGCCAGCAGCTTGGAAGTGGGAGAAGTCCTGTGGGCCAACGTCCTGACTTTC.

The chain recombines TRBV7-2 with TRBJ2-3; D gene uncertain. The V gene's germline CDR1 is SGHTA and CDR2 FQGNSA. This CDR3 region has 14 residues. V lost 1 base, J lost 1 base, and 6 bases lay in between. The CDR3 loop reads CASSLDGGTDTQYF. The DNA for the CDR3 is TGTGCCAGCAGCTTAGATGGCGGCACAGATACGCAGTATTTT.

This clonotype has more than one count but fewer than ten. The gene calls are TRBV4-1 and TRBJ2-5; TRBD2 might be the D (5 bases). The V end lost 0 bases, the J end lost 2 bases, and 13 bases lay between the germline ends. The CDR3 runs 16 residues. Germline V CDR1 and CDR2: MGHRA, YSYEKL. The CDR3 DNA sequence: TGCGCCAGCAGCCAAGATGAAAGAGCGGATCAAGAGACCCAGTACTTC. This translates into CASSQDERADQETQYF.

This clonotype has just a few counts. The CDR3 spells CASSRAGGEYEQYF. In DNA form, the CDR3 reads TGTGCCAGCAGCCGGGCGGGTGGGGAGTACGAGCAGTACTTC. The chain has TRBV5-6 and TRBJ2-7; perhaps TRBD2 as D (5 bases). The germline V and J ends were trimmed by 4 bases and 4 bases, with 15 bases remaining between them. Germline V gene sequence: CDR1 SGHDT, CDR2 YYEEEE. The CDR3 runs 14 residues.

The CDR3 protein is CASSLKNWDSPLHF. The CDR3 DNA reads TGTGCCAGCAGCTTAAAAAATTGGGATTCACCCCTCCACTTT. The V and J genes are TRBV7-2 and TRBJ1-6, with D unresolved. The CDR3 sequence is 14 residues long. Per germline, CDR1 SGHTA and CDR2 FQGNSA. V was pared by 2 bases and J by 8 bases, with 10 bases between.

The chain is built from TRBV5-1 and TRBJ2-5; D is possibly TRBD1 (5 bases). The germline V and J ends were trimmed by 5 bases and 1 base, with 15 bases remaining between them. Germline V gene data show CDR1 as SGHRS and CDR2 as YFSETQ. CDR3 length equals 15 residues. As DNA, the CDR3 is TGCGCCAGCAGAGGGGCAGCATCGGTCCAAGAGACCCAGTACTTC. This sequence encodes CASRGAASVQETQYF.

This clonotype was seen repeatedly, ten times or more. V gene TRBV9 combines with J gene TRBJ2-3; TRBD1 aligns across 8 bases. Per germline, CDR1 SGDLS and CDR2 YYNGEE. The CDR3 loop spans 16 amino acids. V was clipped by 2 bases and J by 7 bases; unmatched bases: 12. The CDR3 nucleotides are TGTGCCAGCAGCGTGGATCAGGGGGCCTCTGGGTATACGCAGTATTTT. It codes for CASSVDQGASGYTQYF.

A few counts support this clonotype. V is TRBV6-5 and J is TRBJ1-1; D possibly corresponds to TRBD1 (6 bases). CDR1 and CDR2 (germline): MNHEY, SVGAGI. Trimming removed 10 bases at V and 2 bases at J, with 20 bases between. The CDR3 covers 15 residues. The CDR3 is CATSPPGHTNTEAFF. In DNA form, the CDR3 reads TGTGCCACCTCCCCCCCGGGACACACAAACACTGAAGCTTTCTTT.